The following is a TCR beta chain sequence with its context. This clonotype occurred a few times. It lacks a known antigen. No qualities accompany the bases; no much larger clone lies one base away. The V and J ends are trimmed by 0 bases and 4 bases, leaving 7 bases between them. The CDR3 goes from the cysteine to the phenylalanine over 13 residues. The read is trimmed to its CDR3 DNA, 39 bases read in frame from base 1. Based on the germline V gene, the CDR1 and CDR2 sequences are SGDLS and YYNGEE. The sample originates from a study of post-analysis software for immune sequencing data (dated by TCRdb to between 2015 and 2016). With respect to the entire study: Relapsing-remitting, secondary progressive and progressive-relapsing multiple sclerosis were recorded as disease courses, and subtype annotation was lacking for some patients. The multiple sclerosis patient repertoires were compared with under 13 previously published healthy control repertoires from donors aged roughly 6 to 27 years. A subset of samples was prepared in parallel using single-end sample barcoding, then pooled and co-amplified after Illumina adapter ligation. The full study reports these points: When samples were clustered directly using the F measure, samples prepared in the same batch co-clustered strongly, which prompted a batch-effect correction. Normalized Chao1 diversity was significantly lower in multiple sclerosis patients than controls, suggesting substantial peripheral T-cell clonal expansion. The multiple sclerosis patient group was slightly younger than the control group. Significantly higher frequencies in patients than in controls were found for five or six TRBV segments, including TRBV5-6, TRBV5-1 and TRBV20-1.

The library was built by means of PCR. TCRdb records Illumina HiSeq 2500 as the sequencer. Unique molecular identifiers were incorporated into TCR beta cDNA libraries to reduce PCR and sequencing biases. Some 500,000 cDNA molecules were obtained per 1 to 10 million input T cells, so each molecule approximated one T cell. Patient libraries were prepared and sequenced with the same protocol used for the earlier healthy control dataset. Within a given batch, samples were prepared together, multiplexed and sequenced on the same HiSeq lane. For the original study's pipeline: Raw barcoded reads were processed with MIGEC, and single-read molecular identifier groups were discarded before consensus assembly and CDR3 extraction. VDJtools was used for post-analysis of the clonotype tables, and diversity was normalized by down-sampling every dataset to the size of the smallest sample. To correct batch-related cross-sample contamination, repertoire overlap clustering matched CDR3 amino acid sequences but not nucleotide sequences. The raw public data were reprocessed by TCRdb itself: fastp quality trimming at Q25, MiXCR clonotype calling, in-frame beta chains only. Rows are unified per CDR3 protein, each entry keeping the most common DNA and genes. The V and J calls were not made by the authors but by TCRdb's processing. Present in this sample are roughly 870,000 distinct CDR3 sequences, 53% of which were seen just once. 4.6% of the sample lies in the top ten.

To demonstrate the VDJtools post-analysis software, the study profiled TCR beta repertoires from the peripheral blood of some 13 young patients with multiple sclerosis. The patients with multiple sclerosis were children and adolescents between roughly 6 and 17 years of age. The sequencing input was blood. The clonotype was recovered from a girl aged 10 to 17 with multiple sclerosis. The rearrangement joined TRBV9 to TRBJ1-2, with no D gene named confidently. Here the CDR3 is given as CASSVEGLYGYTF. The DNA reads as follows: TGTGCCAGCAGCGTAGAGGGTCTCTATGGCTACACCTTC. Outside the CDR3, residues come from the reference TRBV9 and TRBJ1-2 proteins, so the full variable domain is: DSGVTQTPKHLITATGQRVTLRCSPRSGDLSVYWYQQSLDQGLQFLIQYYNGEERAKGNILERFSAQQFPDLHSELNLSSLELGDSALYFCASSVEGLYGYTFGSGTRLTVV.